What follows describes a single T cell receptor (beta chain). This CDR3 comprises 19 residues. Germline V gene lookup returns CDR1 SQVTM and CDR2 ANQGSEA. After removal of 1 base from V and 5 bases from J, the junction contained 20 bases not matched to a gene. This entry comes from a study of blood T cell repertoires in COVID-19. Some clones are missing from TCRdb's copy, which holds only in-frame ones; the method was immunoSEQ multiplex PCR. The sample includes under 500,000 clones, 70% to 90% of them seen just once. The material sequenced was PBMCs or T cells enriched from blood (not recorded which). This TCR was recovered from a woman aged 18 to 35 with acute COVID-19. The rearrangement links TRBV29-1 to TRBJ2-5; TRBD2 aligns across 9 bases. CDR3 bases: TGCAGCGTTGAAGTACGTTCGGGAGGTGCGGGAGGGCCTAGGGAGACCCAGTACTTC. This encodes CSVEVRSGGAGGPRETQYF.